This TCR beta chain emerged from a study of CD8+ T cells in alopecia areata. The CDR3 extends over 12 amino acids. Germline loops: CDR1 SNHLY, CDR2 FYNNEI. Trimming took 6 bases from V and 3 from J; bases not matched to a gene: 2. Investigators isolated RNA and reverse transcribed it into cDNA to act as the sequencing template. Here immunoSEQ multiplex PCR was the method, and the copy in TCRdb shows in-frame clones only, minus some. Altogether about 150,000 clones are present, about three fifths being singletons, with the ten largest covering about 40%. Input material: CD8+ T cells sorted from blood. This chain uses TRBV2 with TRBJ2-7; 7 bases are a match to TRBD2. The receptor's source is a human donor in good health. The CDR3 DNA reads TGTGCCAGCAGGGGAGGGCTCTACGAGCAGTACTTC. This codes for CASRGGLYEQYF.